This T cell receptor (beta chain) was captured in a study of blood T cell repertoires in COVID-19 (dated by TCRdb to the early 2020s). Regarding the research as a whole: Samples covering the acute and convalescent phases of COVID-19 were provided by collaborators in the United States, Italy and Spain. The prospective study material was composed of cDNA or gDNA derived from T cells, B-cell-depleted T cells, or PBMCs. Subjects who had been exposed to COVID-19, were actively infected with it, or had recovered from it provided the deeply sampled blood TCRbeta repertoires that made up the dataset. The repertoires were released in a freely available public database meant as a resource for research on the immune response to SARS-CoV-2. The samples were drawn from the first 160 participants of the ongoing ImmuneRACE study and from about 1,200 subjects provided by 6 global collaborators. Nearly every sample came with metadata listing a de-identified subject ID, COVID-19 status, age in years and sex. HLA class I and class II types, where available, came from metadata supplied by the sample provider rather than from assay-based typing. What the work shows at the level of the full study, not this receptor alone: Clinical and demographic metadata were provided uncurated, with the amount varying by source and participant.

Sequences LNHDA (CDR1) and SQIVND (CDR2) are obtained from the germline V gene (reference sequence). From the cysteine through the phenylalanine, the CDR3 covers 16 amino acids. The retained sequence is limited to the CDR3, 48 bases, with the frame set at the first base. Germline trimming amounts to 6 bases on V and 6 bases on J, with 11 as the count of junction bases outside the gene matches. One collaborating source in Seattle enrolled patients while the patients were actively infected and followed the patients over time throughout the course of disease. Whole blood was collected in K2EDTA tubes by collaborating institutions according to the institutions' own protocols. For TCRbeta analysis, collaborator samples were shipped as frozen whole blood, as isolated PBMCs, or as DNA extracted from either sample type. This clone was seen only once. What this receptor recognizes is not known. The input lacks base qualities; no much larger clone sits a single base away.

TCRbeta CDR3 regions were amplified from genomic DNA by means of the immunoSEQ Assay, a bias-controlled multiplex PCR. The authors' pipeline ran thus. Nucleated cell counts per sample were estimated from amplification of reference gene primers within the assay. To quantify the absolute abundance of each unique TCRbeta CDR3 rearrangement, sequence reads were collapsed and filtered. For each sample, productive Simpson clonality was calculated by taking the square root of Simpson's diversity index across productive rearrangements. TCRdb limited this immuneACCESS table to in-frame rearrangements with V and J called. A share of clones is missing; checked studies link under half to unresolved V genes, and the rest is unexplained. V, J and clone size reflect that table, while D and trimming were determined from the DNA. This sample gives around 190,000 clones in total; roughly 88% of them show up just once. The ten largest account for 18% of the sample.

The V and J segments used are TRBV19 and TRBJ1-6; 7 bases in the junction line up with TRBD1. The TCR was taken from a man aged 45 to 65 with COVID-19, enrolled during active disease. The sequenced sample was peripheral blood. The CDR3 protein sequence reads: CASSLGTETPNSPLHF. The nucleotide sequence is TGTGCCAGTAGCCTCGGGACAGAAACACCTAATTCACCCCTCCACTTT.